These 3 T cell receptor beta chains were sequenced from one sample in a study of T-cell reconstitution after alpha-beta-depleted transplantation in children (dated by TCRdb to the mid-2010s). The sample's treatment or condition label, decoded: allogeneic hematopoietic cell transplantation with graft depleted of TCRalphabeta T cells and CD19 B cells. To prepare the library, PCR was applied. Sequencing took place on an Illumina HiSeq 2500. Molecular barcoding was employed in the preparation of TCR libraries, with unique molecular identifiers being used to normalize TCRbeta repertoire quantification. TCRdb took the public reads, trimmed them with fastp at Q25, ran MiXCR for clone calling and kept in-frame beta chains. Rows with one shared CDR3 protein collapse into an entry with the most common genes and DNA. A total of about 110,000 distinct CDR3 sequences appear in this sample, around a tenth of them only once. The ten biggest clones cover less than 45% of the sample.

The material sequenced was PBMCs, taken before TCRalphabeta/CD19-depleted stem cell transplant. These receptors were taken from a boy aged 2-15 years with acute lymphoblastic leukemia, due to receive a stem cell transplant.

This clonotype occurred a few times. CDR3 nucleotide sequence: TGTGCCAGCAGTTTAGTTGCGGGGGGTCTGGGAGATACGCAGTATTTT. Translating gives CASSLVAGGLGDTQYF. This chain joins TRBV27 and TRBJ2-3; 8 positions agree with TRBD2. CDR3 size: 16 residues. CDR1 MNHEY and CDR2 SMNVEV come from the germline V gene (reference sequence). With V trimmed by 2 bases and J by 5 bases, 9 bases remained unmatched.

Many counts were recorded for this clonotype. The chain links TRBV27 to TRBJ2-7; D possibly corresponds to TRBD2 (6 bases). The CDR3 spans 16 residues. Trimming left V 6 bases short and J 7 bases short, with 25 bases between. In germline, CDR1 is MNHEY, CDR2 SMNVEV (reference sequence). The chain's CDR3 is CASSTRTGGRYREQYF. CDR3 bases: TGTGCCAGCAGCACCCGGACCGGGGGACGGTACCGTGAGCAGTACTTC.

This clonotype was seen at least ten times. J is TRBJ2-7 and V is TRBV7-8; 7 bases map to TRBD1. V trimming: 1 base; J trimming: 4 bases; junction bases outside the gene matches: 7. This CDR3 is 15 amino acids long. Germline V lookup: CDR1 SGHVS, CDR2 FQNEAQ. CDR3 bases: TGTGCCAGCAGCTTAGTGGGGCAGGGGGTGTACGAGCAGTACTTC. It encodes CASSLVGQGVYEQYF.